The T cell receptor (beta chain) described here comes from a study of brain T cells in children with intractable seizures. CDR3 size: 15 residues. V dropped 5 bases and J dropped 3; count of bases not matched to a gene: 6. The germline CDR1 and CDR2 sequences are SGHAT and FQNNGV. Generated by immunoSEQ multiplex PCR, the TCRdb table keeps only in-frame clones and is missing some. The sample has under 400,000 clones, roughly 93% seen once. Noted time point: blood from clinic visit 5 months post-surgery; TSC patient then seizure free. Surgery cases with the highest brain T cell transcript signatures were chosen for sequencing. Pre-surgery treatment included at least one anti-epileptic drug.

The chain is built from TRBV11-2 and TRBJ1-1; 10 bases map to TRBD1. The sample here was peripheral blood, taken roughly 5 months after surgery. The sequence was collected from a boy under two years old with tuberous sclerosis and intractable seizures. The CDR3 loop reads CASSPWTGGYTEAFF. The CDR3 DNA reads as TGTGCCAGCAGCCCCTGGACAGGGGGATACACTGAAGCTTTCTTT. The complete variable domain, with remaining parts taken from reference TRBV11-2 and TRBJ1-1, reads EAGVAQSPRYKIIEKRQSVAFWCNPISGHATLYWYQQILGQGPKLLIQFQNNGVVDDSQLPKDRFSAERLKGVDSTLKIQPAKLEDSAVYLCASSPWTGGYTEAFFGQGTRLTVV.